This T cell receptor (beta chain) emerged from a study of blood T cells in healthy people across ages. Concerning this clonotype itself: A junction boundary mismatches the germline segment, possibly from a read error.

Primers used in a second PCR of roughly 6 to 12 cycles were a sample-barcoded 5' primer and a J-beta primer mix. TCRdb re-called the 5' RACE reads with MiXCR, one entry per CDR3 protein. The top ten hold approximately 20% of the sample, which has more than 800,000 distinct CDR3 sequences, over 35% seen once. Sequencing input: blood. This sequence was found in a woman aged 55-69 years in good health.

The CDR3 loop is CASGLARGYGYEQYF. CDR3 nucleotide sequence: TGTGCCAGCGGCTTAGCGCGAGGGTATGGGTACGAGCAGTACTTC. The V and J genes are TRBV7-7 and TRBJ2-7, with a tentative D call TRBD2 (5 bases). The V gene's germline CDR1 is SSHAT and CDR2 FNYEAQ (reference sequence). The CDR3 spans 15 residues.